The table lists the clone carrying this TCR beta chain with a count of one. Its antigen is undetermined. This sample was included in a study of shared clonotypes between healthy human individuals. Overall study findings and caveats: The study found about 5.1% of naive CD4 clonotypes shared across several donors. As a rule, naive subsets had a larger estimated richness than memory subsets. There were few donors, and this limited the genetic and exposure-history diversity represented.

TCRdb keeps only in-frame clones here, not all; method: immunoSEQ multiplex PCR. In the table there are roughly 1,800,000 clones, about 95% of which are singletons. CD45RO-negative CD8 cells positively selected for CCR7 made up the naive population, which excluded terminally differentiated effector memory CD45RA+ cells. Per germline, CDR1 SGHTS and CDR2 YDEGEE. The V end was cut by 2 bases, the J end by 0 bases, with 5 bases between. The CDR3 covers 13 residues. This rearrangement joins TRBV5-8 to TRBJ1-2; D is unresolved. This receptor was taken from a man between 18 and 35 years old in good health. Specimen: naive CD8+ T cells sorted from blood. As DNA, the CDR3 is TGTGCCAGCAGCTTTACAGCTAACTATGGCTACACCTTC. It yields the protein CASSFTANYGYTF.